The clone carrying this TCR beta chain turned up a few times. What it binds is not known. The authors enrolled newly diagnosed hyperthyroidism patients aged 18 to 65 with under 2 months' duration. Amplification from RNA transcripts yielded the TCR beta CDR3 regions. The authors performed first-round RT-PCR with HTBI primers and then a second-round multiplex PCR. One entry per CDR3 protein results from TCRdb running MiXCR on the multiplex PCR reads. The sample holds around 1,200,000 distinct CDR3 sequences, less than 45% seen once. The ends were cut back, 6 bases at V and 3 bases at J, with 9 bases in the middle. The CDR3 spans 12 residues. These data originate in a study of Graves' ophthalmopathy and Graves' hyperthyroidism. General study points: The model forecast ophthalmopathy progression, reaching 60% to 71% sensitivity and 72% to 80% specificity. Between ophthalmopathy and stable hyperthyroidism, a 13-signature model drew a separation with about 85% sensitivity and roughly 78% specificity.

This sequence was found in an adult man with Graves' hyperthyroidism. The genes are TRBV12-3 or TRBV12-4 and TRBJ2-7; D is perhaps TRBD1 or TRBD2 (5 bases each). The material sequenced was peripheral blood or thyroid tissue (not recorded which). The CDR3 bases are TGTGCCAGCAGCGGGGCAGGCTACGAGCAGTACTTC. Its translation is CASSGAGYEQYF.